Sequencing of this T cell receptor (beta chain) was carried out in a study of shared clonotypes between healthy human individuals (TCRdb year 2020). Regarding the complete study: A couple of women and a few men aged 18 to 49 years were included in the cohort. Per donor, three plates each were used for CD4 naive and CD4 memory, two for CD8 naive, and one for CD8 memory. Different laboratories and diverse techniques were used to prepare libraries and sequence TCR repertoires, to increase sequencing depth and limit assay-specific biases. The study deeply sequenced blood TCR repertoires of 5 or 6 healthy adults to estimate repertoire size and the extent of clonotype sharing between individuals. Each donor's leukapheresis produced roughly between about 0.85 and 10 billion PBMCs.

V drops 3 bases and J drops 0 bases, leaving 6 bases in between. Taken from cysteine to phenylalanine, the CDR3 has 13 residues. Of all the DNA, just the CDR3 is kept, 39 bases in frame from base 1. From a lookup of the germline V gene, CDR1 and CDR2 are ENHRY and SYGVKD. The donors were healthy, HIV-negative adults who had no recently reported acute infections or vaccinations. Every donor was a Caucasian adult living in Nashville, Tennessee, USA. CD4+ T cells were enriched through magnetic negative selection, after which naive cells were positively selected on CD45RA and the remaining negative fraction served as the memory subset. Blood was obtained by leukapheresis, after which PBMCs were separated by Ficoll-Histopaque density gradient centrifugation and cryopreserved in liquid nitrogen vapor phase. Purity and quantity of every magnetically sorted T cell population were checked by analytical flow cytometry. Genomic DNA was isolated from every sorted fraction and measured by UV absorbance on a Nanodrop 2000c.

Findings and caveats that apply to the study as a whole: The small number of donors limited the genetic and exposure-history diversity represented. Sampling was limited to blood, and TCR repertoires in tissue likely differ from TCR repertoires in blood. Even with the large sequencing depth, rarefaction of the sorted-subset datasets indicated that sequencing was incomplete. Naive subsets generally had larger estimated clonotype richness than memory subsets. Approximately 4.8% of naive CD4, around 3.6% of naive CD8, about 2.5% of memory CD4, and about 0.4% of memory CD8 clonotypes were shared across several donors. Pairwise subsampling indicated that sequencing depth was expected to affect the degree of clonotype sharing among donors. Compared with non-shared clonotypes, clonotypes shared by all four sorted-subset donors had higher generation probabilities.

TCR CDR3 regions were amplified from genomic DNA by multiplex PCR using the deep immunoSEQ assay. Extracted genomic DNA from each cell subset was spread evenly across all wells of several immunoSEQ 96-well plates, with each plate serving as a replicate. For sorted subsets, about 200 ng genomic DNA, equal to about 30,000 T cell genomes, was loaded into each replicate PCR. Purified libraries were quantified with a Qubit 3.0 fluorometer, sized on a Bioanalyzer 2100, and re-quantified with the KAPA Library Quantification kit. Each immunoSEQ 96-well plate was sequenced on its own single-read 150-cycle Illumina NextSeq 550 flow cell. The authors' pipeline ran thus. Because the immunoSEQ output held only junctional sequences and lacked quality scores, the filtering could not match the filtering applied to full-length reads. To assign V/J genes and CDR3, sequences were annotated using PyIR, a Python wrapper for IgBLAST v1.9, with IMGT germline references. Reads with weak V/J assignments (E-value above 1e-6), missing CDR3, stop codons, out-of-frame junctions, or ambiguous translated residues were removed. V3J clonotypes were defined by identical inferred V gene, J gene, and CDR3 amino acid sequence. Percentage overlap between repertoires was computed as shared unique clonotypes divided by the size of the smaller repertoire. Repertoire richness was assessed with RTK rarefaction, the Chao1 estimator, and Recon v2.1 estimates of unobserved clonotypes. Generation probabilities for all TCRbeta clonotypes obtained by the gDNA method from several donors were computed using OLGA. TCRdb obtained this table from immuneACCESS and retained in-frame rearrangements with V and J assigned. These tables miss some clones; where compared with another copy, unresolved V genes account for less than half of the shortfall, and the remainder is unexplained. D and trimming come from the DNA, and the V and J calls and clone size come from that table. In this sample the table shows a few million clones, about 92% of which occur a single time. Of the sample, roughly 0.15% falls within the top ten clones.

As for this clone: No cognate antigen has been identified for it. Base-call qualities are not available, and no considerably larger clone is one nucleotide away.

The sample consisted of naive CD4+ T cells sorted from blood. The cell subset or site label of this sample denotes: CD45RA+ positively selected. Recombination connected TRBV10-3 to TRBJ2-7; the D gene is unclear. This TCR was recovered from a young man in good health. For the CDR3, the sequence is CAISESFSYEQYF. The nucleotides are TGTGCCATCAGTGAATCTTTCTCCTACGAGCAGTACTTC.